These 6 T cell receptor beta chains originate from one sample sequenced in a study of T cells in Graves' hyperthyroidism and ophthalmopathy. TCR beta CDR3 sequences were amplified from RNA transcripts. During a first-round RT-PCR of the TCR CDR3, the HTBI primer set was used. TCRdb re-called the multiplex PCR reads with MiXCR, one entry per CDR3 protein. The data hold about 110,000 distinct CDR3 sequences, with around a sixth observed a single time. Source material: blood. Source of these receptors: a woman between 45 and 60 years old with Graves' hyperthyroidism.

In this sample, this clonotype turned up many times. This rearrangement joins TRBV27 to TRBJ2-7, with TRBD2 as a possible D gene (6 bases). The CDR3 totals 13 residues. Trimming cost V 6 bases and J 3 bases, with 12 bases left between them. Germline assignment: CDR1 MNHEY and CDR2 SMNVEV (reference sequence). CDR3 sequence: CASRAGIGYEQYF. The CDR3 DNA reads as TGTGCCAGCAGGGCGGGAATTGGCTACGAGCAGTACTTC.

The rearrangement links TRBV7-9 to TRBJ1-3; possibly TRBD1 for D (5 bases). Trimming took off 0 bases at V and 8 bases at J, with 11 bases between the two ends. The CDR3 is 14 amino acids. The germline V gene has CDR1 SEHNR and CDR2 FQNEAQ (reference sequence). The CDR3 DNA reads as TGTGCCAGCAGCTTAGCTCTCCGGGGGGACACCATATATTTT. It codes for CASSLALRGDTIYF.

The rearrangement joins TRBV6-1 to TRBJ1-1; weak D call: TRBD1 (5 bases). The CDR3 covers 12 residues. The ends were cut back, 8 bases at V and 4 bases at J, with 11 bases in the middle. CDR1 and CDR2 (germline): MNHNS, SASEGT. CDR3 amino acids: CASLRAGTEAFF. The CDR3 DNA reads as TGTGCCAGCCTCAGGGCGGGCACTGAAGCTTTCTTT.

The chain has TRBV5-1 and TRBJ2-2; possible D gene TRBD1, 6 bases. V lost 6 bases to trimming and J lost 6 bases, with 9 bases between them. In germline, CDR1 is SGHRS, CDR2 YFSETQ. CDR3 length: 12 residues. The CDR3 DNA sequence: TGCGCCAGCACCGGACAGTCCGGGGAGCTGTTTTTT. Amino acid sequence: CASTGQSGELFF.

This chain's CDR3 is CASRTWGHTEAFF. The CDR3 DNA reads as TGTGCCAGCAGGACCTGGGGGCACACTGAAGCTTTCTTT. This sequence joins TRBV28 and TRBJ1-1; perhaps TRBD1 as D (6 bases). V lost 6 bases, J lost 3 bases, and 11 bases lay in between. CDR1 MDHEN and CDR2 SYDVKM come from the germline V gene. The CDR3 runs to 13 residues.

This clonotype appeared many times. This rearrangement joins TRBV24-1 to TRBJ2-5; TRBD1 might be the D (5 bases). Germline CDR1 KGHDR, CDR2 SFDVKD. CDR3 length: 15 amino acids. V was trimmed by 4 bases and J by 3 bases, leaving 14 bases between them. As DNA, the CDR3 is TGTGCCACCAGTGACGAAAATGGCAGGGAAGAGACCCAGTACTTC. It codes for CATSDENGREETQYF.